This T cell receptor (beta chain) is drawn from a study of T cells in Graves' hyperthyroidism and ophthalmopathy. Template material for amplifying TCR beta CDR3 regions consisted of RNA transcripts. The HTBI set primed first-round TCR CDR3 RT-PCR. TCRdb passed the multiplex PCR reads through MiXCR, listing each CDR3 protein once. The sample yields 45,000 or so distinct CDR3 sequences, approximately 49% seen once. A note on this clonotype: Its cognate antigen is unknown.

The CDR3 runs to 13 residues. The germline gives CDR1 SNHLY, CDR2 FYNNEI. Trimming cost V 3 bases and J 17 bases; bases outside gene matches: 7. The patients, who ranged from 18 to 65 in age, presented with newly diagnosed hyperthyroidism lasting under 2 months. Study-level results: A model built on 13 V-J features separated ophthalmopathy from stable hyperthyroidism. In the blood, most expanded thyroid clonotypes above 0.001 appeared as well. Ophthalmopathy was identified by the model a median about 6 months ahead of onset.

This clonotype was sampled from a woman aged 45-59 years with Graves' hyperthyroidism. The genes are TRBV2 and TRBJ1-6; 10 nucleotides align to TRBD1. The sample was peripheral blood or thyroid tissue (not recorded which). CDR3 in DNA: TGTGCCAGCAGTGAGGCGGGGGACAGGGGAATCCACTTT. Its translation is CASSEAGDRGIHF.